Listed here are 17 T cell receptor beta chains from one sample, sequenced in a study of neurological immune-mediated disorders. In TCRdb, the 5' RACE reads were re-called with MiXCR into one record per CDR3 protein. The table includes nearly 60,000 distinct CDR3 sequences, 3% to 4% detected once. Sequencing used PBMCs. These receptors were obtained from a woman aged 60-70 years with multiple sclerosis.

This clonotype was recorded at least ten times. The V call is TRBV29-1, the J call TRBJ1-4; 11 bases match TRBD1. V trimming: 1 base; J trimming: 7 bases; junction bases outside the gene matches: 2. The CDR3 is 14 amino acids. Germline CDR1 is SQVTM and CDR2 is ANQGSEA. The CDR3 spells CSVEAGQGGEKLFF. As DNA, the CDR3 is TGCAGCGTTGAAGCGGGACAGGGGGGTGAAAAACTGTTTTTT.

This clonotype appeared a few times. The gene calls are TRBV7-9 and TRBJ1-2; D remains ambiguous. This CDR3 comprises 13 residues. V lost 1 base to trimming and J lost 8 bases, with 11 bases between them. CDR1 is SEHNR and CDR2 is FQNEAQ in the germline V gene (reference sequence). The CDR3 DNA reads TGTGCCAGCAGCTTAGTTGGACCTGGGGGCTACACCTTC. Residues: CASSLVGPGGYTF.

This clonotype was seen ten or more times. The J gene is TRBJ1-1, the V gene TRBV7-9; D remains unclear. CDR1 and CDR2 from the germline V gene are SEHNR and FQNEAQ (reference sequence). This CDR3 has 12 residues. V dropped 6 bases and J dropped 3 bases, with 8 bases sitting between them. The CDR3 sequence: CASRAEYTEAFF. The CDR3 DNA reads TGTGCCAGCAGGGCCGAGTACACTGAAGCTTTCTTT.

This clonotype was counted ten times or more. The chain is built from TRBV20-1 and TRBJ2-1; no clear D. This CDR3 is 12 amino acids long. Germline CDR1 DFQATT, CDR2 SNEGSKA (reference sequence). Trimming removed 4 bases from V and 5 bases from J, with 9 bases in between. CDR3 DNA: TGCAGTGCTAACAAGCAACACAATGAGCAGTTCTTC. Translating it yields CSANKQHNEQFF.

This clonotype has ten or more counts. The CDR3 DNA sequence: TGTGCCAGCACTTGGCGTCTAGCGGGGGATTATTCCTACAATGAGCAGTTCTTC. As protein: CASTWRLAGDYSYNEQFF. The chain employs TRBV2 and TRBJ2-1, with 10 bases that match TRBD2. V trimming: 7 bases; J trimming: 1 base; junction bases outside the gene matches: 13. CDR1 is SNHLY and CDR2 is FYNNEI in the germline V gene. The CDR3 has 18 amino acids.

On this clonotype itself: A much larger clone differs from this one at a single base, so this may be a read error. V and J are TRBV20-1 and TRBJ2-1, with D uncertain. Germline CDR1 reads DFQATT; CDR2 reads SNEGSKA (reference sequence). The CDR3 is 12 residues long. The CDR3: CTTKGSYNEQFF. The CDR3 bases are TGCACCACTAAGGGATCCTACAATGAGCAGTTCTTC.

At least ten counts were recorded for this clonotype. The chain is built from TRBV6-6 and TRBJ2-3; tentatively, D is TRBD1 (5 bases). Trimming left V 2 bases short and J 4 bases short, with 13 bases between. This CDR3 contains 15 residues. The germline gives CDR1 MNHNY, CDR2 SVGAGI (reference sequence). CDR3 amino acids: CASSYGQGRADTQYF. Written as DNA, the CDR3 is TGTGCCAGCAGTTACGGGCAGGGTCGGGCAGATACGCAGTATTTT.

This clonotype occurred many times. The V gene is TRBV29-1, the J gene TRBJ2-7; D remains ambiguous. This CDR3 has 14 amino acids. Germline V gene lookup returns CDR1 SQVTM and CDR2 ANQGSEA. The V gene lost 3 bases and the J gene lost 0 bases, with 12 bases spanning the gap. The CDR3 region is CSVETRRSSYEQYF. DNA of the CDR3: TGCAGCGTTGAGACGAGACGCTCCTCCTACGAGCAGTACTTC.

In this sample, this clonotype turned up a few times. V and J are TRBV5-1 and TRBJ2-3; D unclear. This CDR3 spans 14 amino acids. The germline V gene has CDR1 SGHRS and CDR2 YFSETQ. V was pared by 2 bases and J by 6 bases, with 13 bases between. Here the CDR3 reads CASSFLNVMDTQYF. The CDR3 DNA sequence: TGCGCCAGCAGCTTCCTCAACGTGATGGATACGCAGTATTTT.

In its sample, this clonotype was seen many times. This chain joins TRBV5-1 and TRBJ1-4; D might be TRBD1 (6 bases). Germline values: CDR1 SGHRS, CDR2 YFSETQ. The CDR3 length is 14 residues. The ends were cut back, 0 bases at V and 8 bases at J, with 11 bases in the middle. The CDR3 protein is CASSLGGLSEKLFF. The CDR3 DNA is TGCGCCAGCAGCTTGGGGGGGCTTTCGGAAAAACTGTTTTTT.

This clonotype was seen ten or more times. The chain carries TRBV4-1 and TRBJ1-4; 7 bases match TRBD1. Germline V gene data show CDR1 as MGHRA and CDR2 as YSYEKL. J lost 3 bases, V lost 3 bases, and 7 bases had no gene match. The CDR3 totals 16 residues. This chain's CDR3 is CASSQRRTGSNEKLFF. CDR3 nucleotides: TGCGCCAGCAGCCAGAGAAGGACAGGCTCTAATGAAAAACTGTTTTTT.

This clonotype was seen repeatedly, ten times or more. The chain recombines TRBV7-9 with TRBJ1-4; 10 nucleotides match TRBD1. The trim removed 5 bases at V and 7 bases at J, leaving 4 bases unmatched. The CDR3 runs to 14 residues. Germline CDR1 and CDR2: SEHNR and FQNEAQ (reference sequence). The CDR3 DNA sequence: TGTGCCAGCAGCGGGGACAGGGGTGGTGAAAAACTGTTTTTT. Its translation: CASSGDRGGEKLFF.

In the case of this clonotype: Since a much larger clone is just one base distant, this may be a read error. The chain combines TRBV29-1 with TRBJ2-5, with D perhaps matching TRBD1 (6 bases). Trimming removed 7 bases at V and 1 base at J, with 13 bases between. This CDR3 region has 13 residues. Germline CDR1 and CDR2: SQVTM and ANQGSEA. CDR3 DNA: TGCAGCGCATCAAGGGACACCCAAGAGACCCAGTACTTC. Residues: CSASRDTQETQYF.

This clonotype was seen ten or more times. The chain carries TRBV27 and TRBJ1-4, with 7 bases fitting TRBD1. The germline CDR1 and CDR2 sequences are MNHEY and SMNVEV (reference sequence). Trimming at V came to 3 bases and at J to 5 bases, leaving 3 bases not matched to a gene. The CDR3 is 14 amino acids. The CDR3 bases are TGTGCCAGCAGTTTCGACAGGGTCAATGAAAAACTGTTTTTT. This encodes CASSFDRVNEKLFF.

The table lists this clonotype with many counts. This sequence joins TRBV5-1 and TRBJ1-2; the D is unclear. V was cut by 0 bases and J by 4 bases, with 13 bases left in between. Looked up from germline, CDR1 is SGHRS and CDR2 is YFSETQ. The CDR3 spans 15 residues. This chain's CDR3 is CASSLDGEPIYGYTF. DNA for the CDR3: TGCGCCAGCAGCTTGGACGGAGAACCAATCTATGGCTACACCTTC.

This clonotype appeared many times. This chain uses TRBV21-1 with TRBJ2-7. TRBV21-1 is a pseudogene segment. CDR3 size: 14 residues. For the CDR3, the DNA is TGTGCCATGCTCGACCGAGGGGGCTGCTACGAGCAGTACTTC. This sequence encodes CAMLDRGGCYEQYF.

This clonotype turned up a few times. The chain joins TRBV3-1 to TRBJ2-3; 12 nucleotides line up with TRBD2. The junction had 7 bases not matched to a gene; V was cut back by 4 bases and J by 5 bases. Germline V CDR1 and CDR2: LGHDT, YNNKEL (reference sequence). This CDR3 comprises 16 residues. CDR3 in amino acids: CASSPLAGGVKDTQYF. The DNA for the CDR3 is TGTGCCAGCAGCCCGCTAGCGGGAGGGGTGAAAGATACGCAGTATTTT.